Below, 26 T cell receptor beta chains from the same sample are listed, as sequenced in a study of breast tumors, draining lymph nodes, adjacent tissues. TCRdb used MiXCR to reprocess the multiplex PCR reads, holding one entry per CDR3 protein. Among 70,000 to 95,000 distinct CDR3 sequences listed, 15% to 20% were seen once. Breast cancer patients provided tissue from their axillary draining lymph nodes. Sequencing input: axillary lymph node tissue. The receptors were sampled from a female donor with breast cancer. Some clones in this sample may be carry-over from other donors' samples.

In its sample, this clonotype was seen many times. This chain uses TRBV20-1 with TRBJ2-1; 11 nucleotides align to TRBD2. This CDR3 is built from 14 residues. Germline trimming cut 3 bases from V and 7 bases from J; bases unmatched to any gene: 5. Per the germline V gene, CDR1 is DFQATT and CDR2 is SNEGSKA (reference sequence). The CDR3 loop is CSASSTSGSNEQFF. As DNA, the CDR3 is TGCAGTGCTAGTAGTACTAGCGGGAGTAATGAGCAGTTCTTC.

This clonotype has a count of ten or more. V is TRBV4-3 and J is TRBJ2-1, with D maybe TRBD1 (6 bases). The CDR3 has 15 residues. V was pared by 1 base and J by 6 bases, with 13 bases between. Germline assignment: CDR1 LGHNA and CDR2 YSLEER. CDR3 amino acids: CASSQAGGSSNEQFF. As DNA, the CDR3 is TGCGCCAGCAGCCAAGCTGGGGGCAGCAGCAATGAGCAGTTCTTC.

The chain uses TRBV5-8 and TRBJ1-4, with D unresolved. CDR1 and CDR2 (germline): SGHTS, YDEGEE. The CDR3 is 12 amino acids. V was cut by 2 bases and J by 5 bases, with 4 bases left in between. Written as DNA, the CDR3 is TGTGCCAGCAGCTTAAGAAATGAAAAACTGTTTTTT. It is translated as CASSLRNEKLFF.

The sample holds a few counts of this clonotype. A much larger clone differs from this one at a single base, so this may be a read error. The chain employs TRBV20-1 and TRBJ2-1; D is uncertain. Germline V gives CDR1 DFQATT, CDR2 SNEGSKA (reference sequence). The CDR3 runs 14 residues. This CDR3 is CSARDLLTYNERFF. In DNA form, the CDR3 reads TGCAGTGCTAGAGATTTGCTAACCTACAATGAGCGGTTCTTC.

At least ten counts were recorded for this clonotype. This chain links TRBV4-3 with TRBJ2-1; the D gene is possibly TRBD2 (7 bases). CDR3 length equals 17 residues. Germline CDR1 and CDR2: LGHNA and YSLEER. V lost 0 bases to trimming and J lost 2 bases, with 14 bases between them. This CDR3 reads CASSQDSAGATYNEQFF. CDR3 bases: TGCGCCAGCAGCCAAGATTCTGCGGGGGCCACCTACAATGAGCAGTTCTTC.

Points on this clonotype: This could be a read error, since a much larger clone is one nucleotide away. This chain joins TRBV11-2 and TRBJ2-5, with 7 positions matching TRBD2. The CDR3 totals 16 residues. Germline CDR1 is SGHAT and CDR2 is FQNNGV. Trimming at V came to 7 bases and at J to 2 bases, leaving 13 bases not matched to a gene. CDR3 sequence: CASIFGASGTQETQYF. The DNA for the CDR3 is TGTGCCAGCATTTTTGGGGCTAGCGGAACTCAAGAGACCCAGTACTTC.

Ten or more counts support this clonotype. The chain employs TRBV5-4 and TRBJ1-2; D perhaps matches TRBD1 (6 bases). Germline CDR1 reads SGHNT; CDR2 reads YYREEE (reference sequence). V was cut by 2 bases and J by 8 bases, with 13 bases left in between. This CDR3 has 13 residues. In DNA form, the CDR3 reads TGTGCCAGCAGCTTAGTACAGGGCGGAGGCTACACCTTC. Protein sequence: CASSLVQGGGYTF.

This clonotype has ten or more counts. The rearrangement links TRBV11-2 to TRBJ2-7; D tentatively reads TRBD1 or TRBD2 (6 bases each). The V gene lost 4 bases and the J gene lost 2 bases, with 12 bases spanning the gap. The CDR3 is 14 residues long. CDR1 SGHAT and CDR2 FQNNGV come from the germline V gene. The CDR3 DNA reads TGTGCCAGCAGCTCCGGGGGCAGGCCCTACGAGCAGTACTTC. This translates into CASSSGGRPYEQYF. Drawing the rest from reference TRBV11-2 and TRBJ2-7, the complete variable domain is EAGVAQSPRYKIIEKRQSVAFWCNPISGHATLYWYQQILGQGPKLLIQFQNNGVVDDSQLPKDRFSAERLKGVDSTLKIQPAKLEDSAVYLCASSSGGRPYEQYFGPGTRLTVT.

This clonotype was found a few times. The rearrangement uses TRBV6-1 and TRBJ2-1, with TRBD1 matching over 11 bases. Trimming at V came to 8 bases and at J to 8 bases, leaving 8 bases not matched to a gene. Germline values: CDR1 MNHNS, CDR2 SASEGT. The CDR3 has 14 amino acids. The CDR3 nucleotides read TGTGCCAGCGCCGGGACAGGGGGGTTCTATGAGCAGTTCTTC. This codes for CASAGTGGFYEQFF.

The chain has TRBV6-5 and TRBJ2-4; unclear D gene. With 8 bases removed from V and 7 bases from J, the gap between germline ends came to 9 bases. The CDR3 is 11 amino acids. Germline assignment: CDR1 MNHEY and CDR2 SVGAGI. CDR3 sequence (DNA): TGTGCCAGCTTACAAGGGAACATTCAGTACTTC. Its translation: CASLQGNIQYF.

This clonotype was counted ten times or more. This rearrangement joins TRBV9 to TRBJ2-5; TRBD1 aligns across 9 bases. Trimming removed 4 bases from V and 3 bases from J; junction bases left unmatched: 10. The CDR3 runs to 16 residues. Germline V gene lookup returns CDR1 SGDLS and CDR2 YYNGEE. The CDR3 sequence: CASSHLPGQGKETQYF. The CDR3 DNA reads as TGTGCCAGCAGCCACCTCCCGGGACAGGGAAAAGAGACCCAGTACTTC. Supplemented by reference TRBV9 and TRBJ2-5, the full variable domain reads DSGVTQTPKHLITATGQRVTLRCSPRSGDLSVYWYQQSLDQGLQFLIQYYNGEERAKGNILERFSAQQFPDLHSELNLSSLELGDSALYFCASSHLPGQGKETQYFGPGTRLLVL.

As to this clonotype: A read error is possible here, since a much larger clone lies one base away. The rearrangement links TRBV6-1 to TRBJ1-5; D remains ambiguous. The CDR3 sequence is 13 residues long. The V and J ends lost 4 bases and 2 bases respectively, with 6 bases between them. Germline-derived CDR1 and CDR2 are MNHNS and SASEGT. CDR3 loop: CASSVGRNQPQHF. The CDR3 coding sequence is TGTGCCAGCAGTGTAGGACGCAATCAGCCCCAGCATTTT.

This clonotype has more than one count but fewer than ten. J is TRBJ2-1 and V is TRBV4-3; 10 nucleotides line up with TRBD1. CDR1 is LGHNA, CDR2 YSLEER, per germline. This CDR3 contains 18 residues. V lost 2 bases and J lost 5; bases outside the gene matches: 12. CDR3 bases: TGCGCCAGCAGCCAATACCCAGGGACAGGGGATTTTAACAATGAGCAGTTCTTC. It encodes CASSQYPGTGDFNNEQFF.

This clonotype has just a few counts. This rearrangement joins TRBV5-4 to TRBJ2-1, with 12 bases that match TRBD2. V shed 4 bases, J shed 0 bases, and the junction held 5 bases outside the gene matches. Germline CDR1 and CDR2: SGHNT and YYREEE (reference sequence). This CDR3 has 17 amino acids. CDR3 amino acids: CASSQTSGGSSYNEQFF. CDR3 nucleotide sequence: TGTGCCAGCAGCCAAACTAGCGGGGGGAGCTCCTACAATGAGCAGTTCTTC.

The chain couples TRBV5-1 to TRBJ2-1; D might be TRBD1 (6 bases). The V end was cut by 1 base, the J end by 10 bases, with 15 bases between. The germline gives CDR1 SGHRS, CDR2 YFSETQ. The CDR3 runs 14 residues. The DNA for the CDR3 is TGCGCCAGCAGCTTGTCTGGGGGCTTGGAAGAGCAGTTCTTC. Translating gives CASSLSGGLEEQFF.

This clonotype occurred many times. The CDR3 here is CASSLAENQPQHF. CDR3 DNA: TGTGCCAGCAGCTTAGCAGAAAATCAGCCCCAGCATTTT. The chain couples TRBV7-8 to TRBJ1-5; the D is unclear. The CDR3 is 13 amino acids. Trimming took 0 bases from V and 4 from J, leaving 4 bases between them. Germline assignment: CDR1 SGHVS and CDR2 FQNEAQ. The complete variable domain, with remaining parts taken from reference TRBV7-8 and TRBJ1-5, reads GAGVSQSPRYKVAKRGQDVALRCDPISGHVSLFWYQQALGQGPEFLTYFQNEAQLDKSGLPSDRFFAERPEGSVSTLKIQRTQQEDSAVYLCASSLAENQPQHFGDGTRLSIL.

The chain employs TRBV5-1 and TRBJ1-5; TRBD1 is a possible D gene (5 bases). The CDR3 is 14 residues long. V shed 0 bases and J shed 3 bases, with 7 bases lying between them. Germline V gene sequence: CDR1 SGHRS, CDR2 YFSETQ. As DNA, the CDR3 is TGCGCCAGCAGCTTGGGCAGGGACAATCAGCCCCAGCATTTT. Its translation: CASSLGRDNQPQHF.

The sample holds many counts of this clonotype. The chain links TRBV5-1 to TRBJ2-5; weak D call: TRBD2 (5 bases). The CDR3 is made up of 15 amino acids. The ends were cut back, 0 bases at V and 5 bases at J, with 14 bases in the middle. CDR1 is SGHRS and CDR2 is YFSETQ in the germline V gene. The CDR3 nucleotides read TGCGCCAGCAGCTTGGGGACCGCCCCGGGGGAGACCCAGTACTTC. Translating it yields CASSLGTAPGETQYF.

With respect to this clonotype: A junction boundary mismatches the germline segment, possibly from a read error. The V gene is TRBV7-2, the J gene TRBJ1-2; D gene unclear. CDR1 is SGHTA and CDR2 is FQGNSA in the germline V gene. CDR3 size: 12 residues. CDR3: CASSPDVSGCAF. CDR3 nucleotide sequence: TGTGCCAGCAGCCCGGACGTCTCTGGCTGCGCCTTC.

The sample holds many counts of this clonotype. V and J are TRBV6-6 and TRBJ2-7, with D tentatively TRBD2 (6 bases). CDR3 length equals 13 residues. The germline V and J ends were trimmed by 10 bases and 0 bases, with 13 bases remaining between them. The germline V gene has CDR1 MNHNY and CDR2 SVGAGI (reference sequence). The CDR3 reads CAIRNGGSYEQYF. In DNA, the CDR3 is TGTGCCATCCGTAACGGGGGCTCCTACGAGCAGTACTTC.

This clonotype was seen ten or more times. The chain has TRBV6-5 and TRBJ1-2; TRBD1 agrees at 11 bases. V trimming: 0 bases; J trimming: 4 bases; junction bases outside the gene matches: 4. The length of the CDR3 is 16 residues. CDR1 and CDR2 from the germline V gene are MNHEY and SVGAGI. The CDR3 loop is CASSYSLGTGGYGYTF. The CDR3, as DNA: TGTGCCAGCAGTTACTCGTTGGGGACAGGGGGCTATGGCTACACCTTC.

This clonotype was seen at least ten times. The chain recombines TRBV9 with TRBJ2-7; tentative D call: TRBD2 (7 bases). Germline V gene data show CDR1 as SGDLS and CDR2 as YYNGEE. The CDR3 length is 15 residues. The germline V and J ends were trimmed by 7 bases and 4 bases, with 21 bases remaining between them. CDR3 DNA sequence: TGTGCCAGCTCTAGCGGCCTTAACAGGGAGTACGAGCAGTACTTC. Amino acid sequence: CASSSGLNREYEQYF.

The V call is TRBV5-1, the J call TRBJ2-5, with no clear D. From germline, CDR1 is SGHRS and CDR2 YFSETQ. Trimming removed 5 bases from V and 2 bases from J, with 16 bases in between. This CDR3 contains 15 residues. The CDR3 reads CASSFDATPQETQYF. The CDR3 nucleotides are TGCGCCAGCAGTTTCGACGCGACACCGCAAGAGACCCAGTACTTC. Filled out from reference TRBV5-1 and TRBJ2-5, the complete variable domain reads KAGVTQTPRYLIKTRGQQVTLSCSPISGHRSVSWYQQTPGQGLQFLFEYFSETQRNKGNFPGRFSGRQFSNSRSEMNVSTLELGDSALYLCASSFDATPQETQYFGPGTRLLVL.

This clonotype showed up many times. J is TRBJ2-2 and V is TRBV9, with 10 bases aligning to TRBD1. This CDR3 region has 16 residues. The V segment lost 2 bases and the J segment 4 bases; nucleotides outside the gene matches: 5. From germline, CDR1 is SGDLS and CDR2 YYNGEE. The CDR3 protein is CASSVGGQGSTGELFF. The CDR3 DNA reads as TGTGCCAGCAGCGTGGGGGGACAGGGGAGCACCGGGGAGCTGTTTTTT.

At least ten counts were recorded for this clonotype. The V call is TRBV24-1, the J call TRBJ1-2; D remains ambiguous. This CDR3 is 15 amino acids long. Germline lookup yields CDR1 KGHDR and CDR2 SFDVKD. Trimming pared 4 bases from V and 0 bases from J, leaving 11 bases between. CDR3 residues: CATSESGLANYGYTF. Here the CDR3 DNA reads TGTGCCACCAGTGAATCAGGACTTGCTAACTATGGCTACACCTTC.

This clonotype was observed at least ten times. This sequence joins TRBV27 and TRBJ2-7; 7 bases line up with TRBD1. V trimming: 2 bases; J trimming: 6 bases; junction bases outside the gene matches: 4. Germline CDR1 MNHEY, CDR2 SMNVEV (reference sequence). This CDR3 has 13 amino acids. CDR3 region: CASSLVQGPEQYF. CDR3 in DNA: TGTGCCAGCAGTTTAGTACAGGGGCCCGAGCAGTACTTC.